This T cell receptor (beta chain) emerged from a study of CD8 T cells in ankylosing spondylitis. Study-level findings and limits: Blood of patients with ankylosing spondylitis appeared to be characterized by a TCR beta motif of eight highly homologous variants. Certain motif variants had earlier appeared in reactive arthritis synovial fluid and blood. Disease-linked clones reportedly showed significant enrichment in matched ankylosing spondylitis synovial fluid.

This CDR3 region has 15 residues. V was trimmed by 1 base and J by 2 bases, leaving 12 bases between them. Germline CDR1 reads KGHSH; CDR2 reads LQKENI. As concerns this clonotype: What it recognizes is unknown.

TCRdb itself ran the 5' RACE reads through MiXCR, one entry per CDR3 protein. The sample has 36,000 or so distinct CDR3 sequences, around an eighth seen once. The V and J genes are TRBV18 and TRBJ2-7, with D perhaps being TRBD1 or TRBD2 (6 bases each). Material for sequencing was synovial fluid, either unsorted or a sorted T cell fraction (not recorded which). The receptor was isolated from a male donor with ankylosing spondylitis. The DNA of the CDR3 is TGTGCCAGCTCACCACGAGGGGGAGGACCCTACGAGCAGTACTTC. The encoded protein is CASSPRGGGPYEQYF. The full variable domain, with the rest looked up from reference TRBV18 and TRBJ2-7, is NAGVMQNPRHLVRRRGQEARLRCSPMKGHSHVYWYRQLPEEGLKFMVYLQKENIIDESGMPKERFSAEFPKEGPSILRIQQVVRGDSAAYFCASSPRGGGPYEQYFGPGTRLTVT.